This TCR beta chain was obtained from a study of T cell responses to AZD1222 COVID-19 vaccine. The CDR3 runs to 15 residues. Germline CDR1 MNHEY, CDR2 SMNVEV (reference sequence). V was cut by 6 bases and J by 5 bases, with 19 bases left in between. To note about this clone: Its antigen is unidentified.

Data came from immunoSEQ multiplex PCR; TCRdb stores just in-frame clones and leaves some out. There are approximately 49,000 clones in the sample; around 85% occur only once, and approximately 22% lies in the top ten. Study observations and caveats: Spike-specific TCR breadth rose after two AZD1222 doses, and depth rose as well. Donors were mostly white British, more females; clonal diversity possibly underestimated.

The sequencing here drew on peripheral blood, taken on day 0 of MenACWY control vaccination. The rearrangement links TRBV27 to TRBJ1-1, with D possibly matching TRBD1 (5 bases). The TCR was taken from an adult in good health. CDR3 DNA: TGTGCCAGCAGCCTAGGGGCGGGGTTCTGGACTGAAGCTTTCTTT. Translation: CASSLGAGFWTEAFF.